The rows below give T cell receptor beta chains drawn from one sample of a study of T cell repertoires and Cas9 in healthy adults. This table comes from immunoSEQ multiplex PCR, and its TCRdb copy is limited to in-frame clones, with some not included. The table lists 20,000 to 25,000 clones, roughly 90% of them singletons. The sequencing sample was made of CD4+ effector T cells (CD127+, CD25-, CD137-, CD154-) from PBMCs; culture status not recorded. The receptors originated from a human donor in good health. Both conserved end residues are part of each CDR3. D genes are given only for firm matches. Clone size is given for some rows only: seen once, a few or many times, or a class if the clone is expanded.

CDR3nt: TGTGCCAGTAGTATGCGGAGGGGAGGCACGCAGTATTTT
CDR3aa: CASSMRRGGTQYF
v_gene: TRBV19
d_gene: NA
j_gene: TRBJ2-3
abundance: NA

CDR3nt: TGCGCCAGCAGCACCGACCATTGGGCGGACGAGCAGTACTTC
CDR3aa: CASSTDHWADEQYF
v_gene: TRBV5-1
d_gene: NA
j_gene: TRBJ2-7
abundance: once

CDR3nt: TGCGCCAGCAGCCCAGGATATTCTAGCACAGATACGCAGTATTTT
CDR3aa: CASSPGYSSTDTQYF
v_gene: TRBV5-1
d_gene: NA
j_gene: TRBJ2-3
abundance: NA

CDR3nt: TGCGCCAGCAGATCTGACAGGGGAGACGAGCAGTACTTC
CDR3aa: CASRSDRGDEQYF
v_gene: TRBV10-2
d_gene: TRBD1
j_gene: TRBJ2-7
abundance: NA

CDR3nt: TGTGCCAGCAGTTCCCTGTTCAATTCACCCCTCCACTTT
CDR3aa: CASSSLFNSPLHF
v_gene: TRBV27
d_gene: NA
j_gene: TRBJ1-6
abundance: NA

CDR3nt: TGTGCCTGGAGCCGTAGACAGGGAGGATATGGCTACACCTTC
CDR3aa: CAWSRRQGGYGYTF
v_gene: TRBV30
d_gene: TRBD1
j_gene: TRBJ1-2
abundance: NA

CDR3nt: TGTGCCAGCAGCCCCCAAGGGGGTCTGCACAATGAGCAGTTCTTC
CDR3aa: CASSPQGGLHNEQFF
v_gene: TRBV11-3
d_gene: NA
j_gene: TRBJ2-1
abundance: NA

CDR3nt: TGCGCCAGCAGCTTGGAGGGACAGGGGTATAATTCACCCCTCCACTTT
CDR3aa: CASSLEGQGYNSPLHF
v_gene: TRBV5-1
d_gene: TRBD1
j_gene: TRBJ1-6
abundance: NA

CDR3nt: TGTGCCAGCAACAGCGGGACAGCTGCCTACGAGCAGTACTTC
CDR3aa: CASNSGTAAYEQYF
v_gene: TRBV6-6
d_gene: NA
j_gene: TRBJ2-7
abundance: NA

CDR3nt: TGCGCCAGCAGCCAAGATGTCATCTACGAGCAGTACTTC
CDR3aa: CASSQDVIYEQYF
v_gene: TRBV4-1
d_gene: NA
j_gene: TRBJ2-7
abundance: NA

CDR3nt: TGTGCCAGCAGCCCGAGTGGGGGTAGTCAGCCCCAGCATTTT
CDR3aa: CASSPSGGSQPQHF
v_gene: TRBV6-4
d_gene: NA
j_gene: TRBJ1-5
abundance: NA

CDR3nt: TGCAGCGTTGAAGGTCGGTCGAGGGAATCGCAGTATTTT
CDR3aa: CSVEGRSRESQYF
v_gene: TRBV29-1
d_gene: NA
j_gene: TRBJ2-3
abundance: NA

CDR3nt: TGTGCCAGCAGCTCCAATTTTGGGCAGGTAACAGATACGCAGTATTTT
CDR3aa: CASSSNFGQVTDTQYF
v_gene: TRBV11-1
d_gene: NA
j_gene: TRBJ2-3
abundance: NA

CDR3nt: TGCGCCAGCAGCCAAACCGGCCAGGGCGCTAACTATGGCTACACCTTC
CDR3aa: CASSQTGQGANYGYTF
v_gene: TRBV4-1
d_gene: NA
j_gene: TRBJ1-2
abundance: NA

CDR3nt: TGTGCCGGCTCACCACGGGGGGCGCCTAACTATGGCTACACCTTC
CDR3aa: CAGSPRGAPNYGYTF
v_gene: TRBV18
d_gene: NA
j_gene: TRBJ1-2
abundance: NA

CDR3nt: TGTGCCAGCCGCACCTCGGCGGGGTGGCGTAATTCACCCCTCCACTTT
CDR3aa: CASRTSAGWRNSPLHF
v_gene: TRBV28
d_gene: NA
j_gene: TRBJ1-6
abundance: NA

CDR3nt: TGTGCCAGCAGCTTACGGCAGGATGGACTGAACACTGAAGCTTTCTTT
CDR3aa: CASSLRQDGLNTEAFF
v_gene: TRBV7-8
d_gene: NA
j_gene: TRBJ1-1
abundance: NA

CDR3nt: TGCAGCGTTGATCGGCAGGGGGCTTCTGAAGCTTTCTTT
CDR3aa: CSVDRQGASEAFF
v_gene: TRBV29-1
d_gene: TRBD1
j_gene: TRBJ1-1
abundance: NA

CDR3nt: TGCGCCAGCAGCCGTGGACAGGGGGTAAGCTACGAGCAGTACTTC
CDR3aa: CASSRGQGVSYEQYF
v_gene: TRBV4-1
d_gene: TRBD1
j_gene: TRBJ2-7
abundance: NA

CDR3nt: TGTGCCAGCAAAGGGCAGCCTCCCGACCAGCCCCAGCATTTT
CDR3aa: CASKGQPPDQPQHF
v_gene: TRBV28
d_gene: NA
j_gene: TRBJ1-5
abundance: NA

CDR3nt: TGCGCCAGCAGCCAGGAAGGACAGGGGCATATGAACACTGAAGCTTTCTTT
CDR3aa: CASSQEGQGHMNTEAFF
v_gene: TRBV5-1
d_gene: TRBD1
j_gene: TRBJ1-1
abundance: NA

CDR3nt: TGTGCCAGCAGCTTGAGGGACATTCAGTACTTC
CDR3aa: CASSLRDIQYF
v_gene: TRBV11-2
d_gene: NA
j_gene: TRBJ2-4
abundance: NA

CDR3nt: TGTGCCAGCAGTCCCCGACAGCTCTATAATTCACCCCTCCACTTT
CDR3aa: CASSPRQLYNSPLHF
v_gene: TRBV27
d_gene: NA
j_gene: TRBJ1-6
abundance: NA

CDR3nt: TGTGCCAGCAGCTTAGGGGCGAGCACAGATACGCAGTATTTT
CDR3aa: CASSLGASTDTQYF
v_gene: TRBV5-5
d_gene: NA
j_gene: TRBJ2-3
abundance: NA

CDR3nt: TGTGCCAGCAGTTTGAACAGGGGGCTTCAGCCCCAGCATTTT
CDR3aa: CASSLNRGLQPQHF
v_gene: TRBV28
d_gene: TRBD1
j_gene: TRBJ1-5
abundance: NA

CDR3nt: TGCGCCAGCAGCTTGGCATTAGCGGGGGGCACAGATACGCAGTATTTT
CDR3aa: CASSLALAGGTDTQYF
v_gene: TRBV5-1
d_gene: TRBD2
j_gene: TRBJ2-3
abundance: NA

CDR3nt: TGTGCCAGCAGTTCCCTTACAGGGGCCTCTGAAGCTTTCTTT
CDR3aa: CASSSLTGASEAFF
v_gene: TRBV6-5
d_gene: TRBD1
j_gene: TRBJ1-1
abundance: NA

CDR3nt: TGTGCTAGTGGTTTGGGGGACAGCTCCTACGAGCAGTACTTC
CDR3aa: CASGLGDSSYEQYF
v_gene: TRBV12-5
d_gene: TRBD1
j_gene: TRBJ2-7
abundance: NA

CDR3nt: TGTGCCAGCAGTGCCAATACAGGGGAGGAGCAGTACTTC
CDR3aa: CASSANTGEEQYF
v_gene: TRBV6-1
d_gene: TRBD1
j_gene: TRBJ2-7
abundance: NA

CDR3nt: TGTGCCAGCAGCTTAGGACCCAGCTACAATGAGCAGTTCTTC
CDR3aa: CASSLGPSYNEQFF
v_gene: TRBV5-8
d_gene: NA
j_gene: TRBJ2-1
abundance: NA

CDR3nt: TGTGCCAGCAGTTACGGGGGACCCTACGAGCAGTACTTC
CDR3aa: CASSYGGPYEQYF
v_gene: TRBV6-5
d_gene: NA
j_gene: TRBJ2-7
abundance: NA

CDR3nt: TGTGCCAGCAGCTTAAGGACAGGGAATAATTCACCCCTCCACTTT
CDR3aa: CASSLRTGNNSPLHF
v_gene: TRBV5-5
d_gene: TRBD1
j_gene: TRBJ1-6
abundance: NA

CDR3nt: TGTGCCAGCAGCTTTATTACAGCGCGTTCTGGAAACACCATATATTTT
CDR3aa: CASSFITARSGNTIYF
v_gene: TRBV5-8
d_gene: NA
j_gene: TRBJ1-3
abundance: NA

CDR3nt: TGTGCCAGCAGTCCCGGGATCCGCAACTATGGCTACACCTTC
CDR3aa: CASSPGIRNYGYTF
v_gene: TRBV27
d_gene: NA
j_gene: TRBJ1-2
abundance: NA

CDR3nt: TGTGCCAGCAGTGAACGGGATAAGGGATCCGGGGAGCTGTTTTTT
CDR3aa: CASSERDKGSGELFF
v_gene: TRBV2
d_gene: NA
j_gene: TRBJ2-2
abundance: NA

CDR3nt: TGCGCCAGCCCCATTCGAGGCTCACCCCTCCACTTT
CDR3aa: CASPIRGSPLHF
v_gene: TRBV5-1
d_gene: NA
j_gene: TRBJ1-6
abundance: NA

CDR3nt: TGTGCCAGCAGGAATTTCAACAAGCGACATGACTATGGCTACACCTTC
CDR3aa: CASRNFNKRHDYGYTF
v_gene: TRBV28
d_gene: NA
j_gene: TRBJ1-2
abundance: few

CDR3nt: TGTGCCAGCAACGAACAGGGGCCTCAAGAGACCCAGTACTTC
CDR3aa: CASNEQGPQETQYF
v_gene: TRBV6-1
d_gene: TRBD1
j_gene: TRBJ2-5
abundance: NA

CDR3nt: TGTGCCAGCAGTGAGGAACCACGAACCGCGCAGTATTTT
CDR3aa: CASSEEPRTAQYF
v_gene: TRBV6-5
d_gene: NA
j_gene: TRBJ2-3
abundance: NA

CDR3nt: TGTGCCAGCAGCTTGGTTGGGGGCAGCTACGAGCAGTACTTC
CDR3aa: CASSLVGGSYEQYF
v_gene: TRBV5-6
d_gene: NA
j_gene: TRBJ2-7
abundance: NA

CDR3nt: TGTGCCAGTAGTAACCGGGGTAACACTGAAGCTTTCTTT
CDR3aa: CASSNRGNTEAFF
v_gene: TRBV19
d_gene: NA
j_gene: TRBJ1-1
abundance: NA

CDR3nt: TGCGCCAGCAGCTCGATCGGGGGGTTTCAAGAGACCCAGTACTTC
CDR3aa: CASSSIGGFQETQYF
v_gene: TRBV5-1
d_gene: TRBD2
j_gene: TRBJ2-5
abundance: NA

CDR3nt: TGTGCCAGCAGCTTAATTAGCGGGGGGGGCACAGATACGCAGTATTTT
CDR3aa: CASSLISGGGTDTQYF
v_gene: TRBV5-6
d_gene: TRBD2
j_gene: TRBJ2-3
abundance: NA

CDR3nt: TGTGCCAGCAGGACTAGCGGGGGCGAGCAGTACTTC
CDR3aa: CASRTSGGEQYF
v_gene: TRBV6-5
d_gene: TRBD2
j_gene: TRBJ2-7
abundance: NA

CDR3nt: TGTGCCAGCAGCTTAGAGCGCGACAGTTTCTATAATTCACCCCTCCACTTT
CDR3aa: CASSLERDSFYNSPLHF
v_gene: TRBV11-2
d_gene: NA
j_gene: TRBJ1-6
abundance: NA

CDR3nt: TGTGCTAGCAGCTTAGCAGGAAGCTCCTACAATGAGCAGTTCTTC
CDR3aa: CASSLAGSSYNEQFF
v_gene: TRBV7-7
d_gene: NA
j_gene: TRBJ2-1
abundance: NA

CDR3nt: TGTGCCACCGCGTTTAGGGGGGGCCGCACAGATACGCAGTATTTT
CDR3aa: CATAFRGGRTDTQYF
v_gene: TRBV19
d_gene: NA
j_gene: TRBJ2-3
abundance: NA

CDR3nt: TGTGCCAGCAGCCAAGATTTGCGGCTGGGCCTCCGAGGCGATGAGCAGTTCTTC
CDR3aa: CASSQDLRLGLRGDEQFF
v_gene: TRBV4-2
d_gene: NA
j_gene: TRBJ2-1
abundance: once

CDR3nt: TGTGCCAGCAGCCTCAGGGGAGTGGATGAAAAACTGTTTTTT
CDR3aa: CASSLRGVDEKLFF
v_gene: TRBV28
d_gene: NA
j_gene: TRBJ1-4
abundance: once

CDR3nt: TGCGCCAGCAGGAGGGGAGACAGCTCCTACGAGCAGTACTTC
CDR3aa: CASRRGDSSYEQYF
v_gene: TRBV5-1
d_gene: NA
j_gene: TRBJ2-7
abundance: NA

CDR3nt: TGTGCCAGCAGCCCCGGACAGGGGGCCCGAAGTACTGAAGCTTTCTTT
CDR3aa: CASSPGQGARSTEAFF
v_gene: TRBV11-2
d_gene: TRBD1
j_gene: TRBJ1-1
abundance: NA

CDR3nt: TGTGCCAGCAGTGAACATGGGGGACAGGGCCAGGGTGGAAACACCATATATTTT
CDR3aa: CASSEHGGQGQGGNTIYF
v_gene: TRBV6-1
d_gene: TRBD1
j_gene: TRBJ1-3
abundance: NA